This T cell receptor (beta chain) was captured in a study of identical twins. This clonotype was recorded many times. In TCRdb, the 5' RACE reads were re-called with MiXCR into one record per CDR3 protein. The sample has about 690,000 distinct CDR3 sequences; approximately 6% are singletons. Germline V gene sequence: CDR1 SGHAT, CDR2 FQNNGV. V shed 0 bases, J shed 4 bases, and the junction held 10 bases outside the gene matches. The CDR3 contains 19 residues. The receptor was isolated from a man aged 18 to 30 in good health. Sequenced material: naive T cells sorted from blood. The J gene is TRBJ2-3, the V gene TRBV11-2; TRBD2 matches 13 bases. CDR3 nucleotides: TGTGCCAGCAGCTTAGACCCAACTAGCGGGAGGGCCGGCGCAGATACGCAGTATTTT. Amino acid sequence: CASSLDPTSGRAGADTQYF.